Presented here are 29 T cell receptor beta chains from one specimen sequenced in a study of blood T cell repertoires in COVID-19. Libraries were prepared by immunoSEQ multiplex PCR; TCRdb keeps only in-frame clonotypes and omits some of them. Of about 81,000 clones listed, 90% to 95% were seen once; the top ten hold over 1.5%. The source material was peripheral blood. The receptor source for this set is a woman in her 50s in a cohort sampled during active COVID-19.

The chain carries TRBV6-5 and TRBJ1-5, with D tentatively TRBD1 (5 bases). Germline V CDR1 and CDR2: MNHEY, SVGAGI. This CDR3 region has 13 residues. Trimming removed 6 bases at V and 4 bases at J, with 10 bases between. The CDR3 bases are TGTGCCAGCAGGGGGGGGAGAAATCAGCCCCAGCATTTT. This encodes CASRGGRNQPQHF.

To note about this clone: A junction boundary mismatches the germline segment, possibly from a read error. The chain combines TRBV19 with TRBJ2-7, with D possibly matching TRBD1 (6 bases). Germline-derived CDR1 and CDR2 are LNHDA and SQIVND (reference sequence). This CDR3 region has 23 residues. In DNA form, the CDR3 reads TGTGCCAGTAGTATAGCCCTAACCGACAGGAATCCTTATCGGCCCCACAGCTCCTGCGAGCAGTACTTC. This encodes CASSIALTDRNPYRPHSSCEQYF. Based on the CDR3 plus reference TRBV19 and TRBJ2-7, the full variable domain is DGGITQSPKYLFRKEGQNVTLSCEQNLNHDAMYWYRQDPGQGLRLIYYSQIVNDFQKGDIAEGYSVSREKKESFPLTVTSAQKNPTAFYLCASSIALTDRNPYRPHSSCEQYFGPGTRLTVT.

The CDR3 region is CASSYSWAGETQYF. The CDR3 DNA sequence: TGTGCCAGCAGTTACTCGTGGGCTGGAGAGACCCAGTACTTC. The gene calls are TRBV6-5 and TRBJ2-5; no clear D. The V and J ends lost 0 bases and 4 bases respectively, with 9 bases between them. The CDR3 totals 14 residues. The germline CDR1 and CDR2 sequences are MNHEY and SVGAGI.

V is TRBV15 and J is TRBJ2-1, with D possibly matching TRBD2 (6 bases). Germline lookup yields CDR1 LNHNV and CDR2 YYDKDF (reference sequence). The CDR3 totals 15 residues. The germline V and J ends were trimmed by 5 bases and 8 bases, with 19 bases remaining between them. The CDR3 nucleotides are TGTGCCACCAGCTCCCGGGACTCCGATGGGTATGAGCAGTTCTTC. Encoded protein: CATSSRDSDGYEQFF.

V usage is TRBV5-4 and J usage is TRBJ1-3; TRBD1 matches 7 bases. The CDR3 extends over 15 amino acids. The germline CDR1 and CDR2 sequences are SGHNT and YYREEE (reference sequence). Germline trimming cut 4 bases from V and 0 bases from J; bases unmatched to any gene: 4. Written as DNA, the CDR3 is TGTGCCAGCAGCCTGGGACAGCTCTCTGGAAACACCATATATTTT. Its protein is CASSLGQLSGNTIYF. The entire variable domain, with the rest obtained from reference TRBV5-4 and TRBJ1-3, is as follows: ETGVTQSPTHLIKTRGQQVTLRCSSQSGHNTVSWYQQALGQGPQFIFQYYREEENGRGNFPPRFSGLQFPNYSSELNVNALELDDSALYLCASSLGQLSGNTIYFGEGSWLTVV.

The chain couples TRBV6-5 to TRBJ1-1; D gene unclear. CDR3 length equals 14 residues. The V gene lost 4 bases and the J gene lost 1 base, with 10 bases spanning the gap. Germline CDR1 reads MNHEY; CDR2 reads SVGAGI. The CDR3 nucleotides are TGTGCCAGCAGTTTGGGCCTTGGGAACACTGAAGCTTTCTTT. Its protein is CASSLGLGNTEAFF.

The J gene is TRBJ2-3, the V gene TRBV5-4, with 8 bases that match TRBD2. The CDR3 spans 16 residues. Germline V lookup: CDR1 SGHNT, CDR2 YYREEE (reference sequence). V was pared by 5 bases and J by 3 bases, with 11 bases of the junction left unmatched. The CDR3 loop reads CASSPTGSGRTDTQYF. The CDR3 DNA reads as TGTGCCAGCAGTCCGACGGGGAGCGGGAGAACAGATACGCAGTATTTT.

The table lists this clone with a few counts. The CDR3 region has the DNA TGTGCCAGCAGCGCCGTACGAGGTACGCAGTATTTT. Its protein is CASSAVRGTQYF. The chain uses TRBV7-9 and TRBJ2-3, with D uncertain. This CDR3 spans 12 amino acids. CDR1 is SEHNR and CDR2 is FQNEAQ in the germline V gene (reference sequence). V lost 5 bases and J lost 8, with 11 bases in between.

This clone was recorded only once. The chain uses TRBV27 and TRBJ1-4, with D unresolved. The CDR3 loop spans 14 amino acids. From germline, CDR1 is MNHEY and CDR2 SMNVEV (reference sequence). Deletions cut 2 bases from V and 5 bases from J, with 9 bases between. The CDR3 region is CASSLQVGNEKLFF. The CDR3 nucleotides read TGTGCCAGCAGTTTACAGGTTGGAAATGAAAAACTGTTTTTT.

The rearrangement links TRBV7-6 to TRBJ2-3, with 8 bases matching TRBD2. Trimming at V came to 1 base and at J to 1 base, leaving 4 bases not matched to a gene. The CDR3 is 16 amino acids. Germline-derived CDR1 and CDR2 are SGHVS and FNYEAQ. Here the CDR3 reads CASSLGSGGGTDTQYF. The CDR3 DNA is TGTGCCAGCAGCTTAGGGTCCGGGGGGGGCACAGATACGCAGTATTTT.

The chain uses TRBV27 and TRBJ1-3; D remains unclear. The CDR3 is 15 amino acids. V shed 3 bases and J shed 0 bases, with 9 bases lying between them. CDR1 MNHEY and CDR2 SMNVEV come from the germline V gene (reference sequence). The CDR3 sequence is CASSLARPSGNTIYF. In DNA form, the CDR3 reads TGTGCCAGCAGTTTGGCTAGGCCCTCTGGAAACACCATATATTTT.

The V gene is TRBV18, the J gene TRBJ2-2; D remains ambiguous. The V end was cut by 0 bases, the J end by 6 bases, with 11 bases between. Germline lookup yields CDR1 KGHSH and CDR2 LQKENI. The CDR3 loop spans 15 amino acids. The CDR3 sequence: CASSPPNYLPGELFF. The CDR3, as DNA: TGTGCCAGCTCACCACCGAACTATCTTCCCGGGGAGCTGTTTTTT.

This clone was counted only a few times. This chain uses TRBV30 with TRBJ1-2; TRBD1 matches at 8 bases. The germline V gene encodes CDR1 GTSNPN and CDR2 SVGIG (reference sequence). Trimming took 8 bases from V and 2 from J; bases not matched to a gene: 10. The CDR3 is made up of 14 amino acids. In nucleotides, the CDR3 is TGTGCCAGCGGACAGGGAAAGGAGAACTATGGCTACACCTTC. Residues: CASGQGKENYGYTF. The full variable domain, completed using reference TRBV30 and TRBJ1-2, is SQTIHQWPATLVQPVGSPLSLECTVEGTSNPNLYWYRQAAGRGLQLLFYSVGIGQISSEVPQNLSASRPQDRQFILSSKKLLLSDSGFYLCASGQGKENYGYTFGSGTRLTVV.

The rearrangement uses TRBV7-9 and TRBJ1-5; D might be TRBD1 (6 bases). The CDR3 has 15 amino acids. Germline V gene data show CDR1 as SEHNR and CDR2 as FQNEAQ (reference sequence). V was pared by 5 bases and J by 0 bases, with 11 bases between. The CDR3 DNA sequence: TGTGCCAGCAGCGCAACAGGGTATAGCAATCAGCCCCAGCATTTT. Its translation is CASSATGYSNQPQHF.

The chain links TRBV11-3 to TRBJ2-1, with D perhaps TRBD2 (6 bases). This CDR3 has 16 residues. V lost 5 bases, J lost 2 bases, and 16 bases lay in between. Germline V gene sequence: CDR1 SGHNT, CDR2 YENEEA. DNA of the CDR3: TGTGCCAGCAGCCCGACTACGGGACTTACCTACAATGAGCAGTTCTTC. Residues: CASSPTTGLTYNEQFF. Combining the CDR3 with reference TRBV11-3 and TRBJ2-1 gives the whole variable domain EAGVVQSPRYKIIEKKQPVAFWCNPISGHNTLYWYLQNLGQGPELLIRYENEEAVDDSQLPKDRFSAERLKGVDSTLKIQPAELGDSAVYLCASSPTTGLTYNEQFFGPGTRLTVL.

The chain combines TRBV4-1 with TRBJ1-1; TRBD1 matches at 8 bases. The length of the CDR3 is 16 residues. The V and J ends lost 1 base and 10 bases, in that order; junction bases with no gene match: 14. Germline CDR1 is MGHRA and CDR2 is YSYEKL. The CDR3 protein is CASSQVGAPGGGGAFF. DNA of the CDR3: TGCGCCAGCAGCCAAGTCGGGGCCCCAGGGGGCGGCGGAGCTTTCTTT.

The chain uses TRBV9 and TRBJ2-3; 9 bases are a match to TRBD2. In germline, CDR1 is SGDLS, CDR2 YYNGEE. The CDR3 is made up of 15 amino acids. Trimming took 3 bases from V and 2 from J; bases not matched to a gene: 4. CDR3 bases: TGTGCCAGCAGCGCTAGCGGGACCAACACAGATACGCAGTATTTT. Its translation is CASSASGTNTDTQYF.

V gene TRBV2 combines with J gene TRBJ2-7, with D perhaps TRBD1 (6 bases). This CDR3 is 14 amino acids long. Germline values: CDR1 SNHLY, CDR2 FYNNEI. With 3 bases removed from V and 6 bases from J, the gap between germline ends came to 15 bases. In DNA form, the CDR3 reads TGTGCCAGCAGTGAGGACAGATCCTTGGTCGAGCAGTACTTC. Its translation is CASSEDRSLVEQYF.

Only one count was recorded for this clone. The chain combines TRBV18 with TRBJ2-1, with a weak D call TRBD1 (8 bases). V lost 6 bases and J 7 bases, leaving 22 bases between the germline ends. The CDR3 consists of 16 residues. In germline, CDR1 is KGHSH, CDR2 LQKENI. In DNA form, the CDR3 reads TGTGCCAGCTCCTTTGGGACAGGCGGGGGTGGAAATGAGCAGTTCTTC. Encoded protein: CASSFGTGGGGNEQFF. The full variable domain, completed using reference TRBV18 and TRBJ2-1, is NAGVMQNPRHLVRRRGQEARLRCSPMKGHSHVYWYRQLPEEGLKFMVYLQKENIIDESGMPKERFSAEFPKEGPSILRIQQVVRGDSAAYFCASSFGTGGGGNEQFFGPGTRLTVL.

The gene calls are TRBV7-9 and TRBJ1-5; a possible D gene is TRBD1 (5 bases). This CDR3 comprises 15 residues. The germline CDR1 and CDR2 sequences are SEHNR and FQNEAQ (reference sequence). The V and J ends lost 1 base and 6 bases respectively, with 13 bases between them. CDR3 region: CASSLGPGRSQPQHF. Here the CDR3 DNA reads TGTGCCAGCAGCTTAGGGCCAGGGCGTTCTCAGCCCCAGCATTTT.

This rearrangement joins TRBV28 to TRBJ2-5; D might be TRBD1 (7 bases). The CDR3 contains 15 residues. V shed 6 bases and J shed 0 bases, with 14 bases lying between them. CDR1 is MDHEN and CDR2 is SYDVKM in the germline V gene. The CDR3 spells CASRTRGEYQETQYF. DNA for the CDR3: TGTGCCAGCAGAACCAGGGGGGAGTACCAAGAGACCCAGTACTTC.

The chain joins TRBV18 to TRBJ2-7; TRBD2 agrees at 7 bases. From germline, CDR1 is KGHSH and CDR2 LQKENI. Losses at the gene ends were 2 bases for V and 3 bases for J; bases not matched to a gene: 7. CDR3 length: 15 amino acids. The CDR3 is CASSPAGREDYEQYF. The CDR3 DNA follows: TGTGCCAGCTCACCAGCGGGACGGGAGGACTACGAGCAGTACTTC.

This rearrangement joins TRBV6-6 to TRBJ2-1; 13 positions match TRBD2. CDR1 MNHNY and CDR2 SVGAGI come from the germline V gene (reference sequence). V was clipped by 5 bases and J by 3 bases; unmatched bases: 10. The CDR3 covers 18 residues. The CDR3 loop reads CASSQTSGGSLNYNEQFF. Here the CDR3 DNA reads TGTGCCAGCAGTCAGACTAGCGGGGGGTCCCTAAACTACAATGAGCAGTTCTTC.

J is TRBJ2-1 and V is TRBV11-3; tentative D call: TRBD1 (5 bases). Deletions cut 1 base from V and 10 bases from J, with 11 bases between. The CDR3 totals 13 residues. Germline V gene lookup returns CDR1 SGHNT and CDR2 YENEEA. In nucleotides, the CDR3 is TGTGCCAGCAGCTTAGCCAGGGCAGGCGAGCAGTTCTTC. This codes for CASSLARAGEQFF. Looking up the rest from reference TRBV11-3 and TRBJ2-1 gives the full variable domain: EAGVVQSPRYKIIEKKQPVAFWCNPISGHNTLYWYLQNLGQGPELLIRYENEEAVDDSQLPKDRFSAERLKGVDSTLKIQPAELGDSAVYLCASSLARAGEQFFGPGTRLTVL.

The CDR3 DNA sequence: TGTGCCAGCAGCTTAGGGGGCTTAGCGGGGGAGCTGCAAGAGACCCAGTACTTC. Protein product: CASSLGGLAGELQETQYF. The chain uses TRBV7-3 and TRBJ2-5; 9 nucleotides match TRBD2. The CDR3 is 18 residues long. J gave up 2 bases and V 2 bases, and 12 bases lay outside the gene matches. Germline V gene data show CDR1 as SGHTA and CDR2 as FQGTGA.

The chain links TRBV2 to TRBJ2-7, with 7 nucleotides matching TRBD1. With V trimmed by 11 bases and J by 2 bases, 6 bases remained unmatched. The germline gives CDR1 SNHLY, CDR2 FYNNEI. The CDR3 totals 12 residues. CDR3 DNA sequence: TGTGCCGGAAGACAGGGCACCTACGAGCAGTACTTC. This gives the protein CAGRQGTYEQYF.

J is TRBJ2-1 and V is TRBV10-1; 8 bases are a match to TRBD2. The CDR3 is 15 residues long. The germline V gene has CDR1 WNHNN and CDR2 SYGVQD (reference sequence). V trimming: 9 bases; J trimming: 2 bases; junction bases outside the gene matches: 9. CDR3 amino acids: CASINSGATYNEQFF. The DNA for the CDR3 is TGCGCCAGTATAAATAGCGGGGCTACCTACAATGAGCAGTTCTTC.

V is TRBV5-1 and J is TRBJ2-7; tentative D call: TRBD2 (6 bases). The CDR3 totals 14 residues. The V and J ends lost 4 bases and 2 bases respectively, with 13 bases between them. Germline V gives CDR1 SGHRS, CDR2 YFSETQ. The CDR3 DNA is TGCGCCAGCAGCCCGGGGGACGGAACCTACGAGCAGTACTTC. This codes for CASSPGDGTYEQYF.

The gene calls are TRBV5-1 and TRBJ2-2; 13 bases fit TRBD2. From germline, CDR1 is SGHRS and CDR2 YFSETQ. V trimming: 2 bases; J trimming: 6 bases; junction bases outside the gene matches: 4. The CDR3 has 16 amino acids. The CDR3 sequence is CASSLLAGGPPGELFF. For the CDR3, the DNA is TGCGCCAGCAGCTTACTAGCGGGAGGGCCCCCCGGGGAGCTGTTTTTT.